This TCR beta chain was captured by sequencing in a study of vaccination and CD4 T cells after COVID-19. The treatment here: roughly 11-day PBMC culture with coronavirus spike peptide pools or control peptides (ViraFEST assay). An Oncomine TCR Beta short-read assay was used to sequence the DNA from cultured CD4+ T cells. MiXCR, applied by TCRdb to the PCR reads, yields one record per CDR3 protein. The sample yields about 13,000 distinct CDR3 sequences, approximately 52% seen once. Trimming took off 2 bases at V and 7 bases at J, with 15 bases between the two ends. CDR3 length equals 14 residues. The germline V gene encodes CDR1 GTSNPN and CDR2 SVGIG (reference sequence). This clonotype was found a few times. Its antigen remains unknown.

Sequenced sample: CD4+ T cells from blood, cultured in vitro. This rearrangement joins TRBV30 to TRBJ1-5; D perhaps matches TRBD1 (5 bases). The sequence derives from a human donor who had recovered from COVID-19. The CDR3 protein is CAWSPTREGQPQHF. CDR3 in DNA: TGTGCCTGGAGTCCAACCAGGGAGGGCCAGCCCCAGCATTTT. The variable domain in full, completed from reference TRBV30 and TRBJ1-5, reads SQTIHQWPATLVQPVGSPLSLECTVEGTSNPNLYWYRQAAGRGLQLLFYSVGIGQISSEVPQNLSASRPQDRQFILSSKKLLLSDSGFYLCAWSPTREGQPQHFGDGTRLSIL.